The source of this T cell receptor beta chain is a study of T cells in tuberculosis. Profiled with immunoSEQ multiplex PCR; TCRdb holds only in-frame clones, not every one. Here the sample spans tens of thousands of clones, roughly 93% being singletons. The germline gives CDR1 ENHRY, CDR2 SYGVKD. This CDR3 has 16 amino acids. V lost 0 bases and J lost 0, with 9 bases in between. Sorting used thawed, overnight-rested PBMC stained with anti-CD3, a viability dye and GMM-loaded CD1B tetramer. The CD1B tetramers carried C32 glucose monomycolate purified from Rhodococcus equi. From each donor, some 96,000 tetramer-negative cells were sorted.

What was sequenced was CD1b-GMM tetramer-negative cells sorted from PBMCs. The receptor was derived from an adult woman with latent tuberculosis. V usage is TRBV10-3 and J usage is TRBJ1-3; no firm D call. CDR3 DNA sequence: TGTGCCATCAGTGAGTCACTGGTCCTCTCTGGAAACACCATATATTTT. This codes for CAISESLVLSGNTIYF.